Presented here are 17 T cell receptor beta chains from one specimen sequenced in a study of OX40 agonist ivuxolimab in advanced cancers. Generated by immunoSEQ multiplex PCR, the TCRdb table keeps only in-frame clones and is missing some. The data hold roughly 38,000 clones, with roughly 69% observed a single time. This material consisted of CD4+ or CD8+ T cells sorted from blood, taken in a trial of the OX40 agonist ivuxolimab. The receptors originated from an adult with an advanced solid tumor such as melanoma, head and neck, liver or kidney cancer.

The chain links TRBV10-2 to TRBJ1-2; TRBD1 might be the D (6 bases). V was cut by 7 bases and J by 7 bases, with 19 bases left in between. CDR3 size: 14 residues. Germline CDR1 is WSHSY and CDR2 is SAAADI. The CDR3 nucleotides read TGCGCCAGCAAGGATGGAGGGGGACCTGCTGGCTACACCTTC. Translating gives CASKDGGGPAGYTF.

The chain is built from TRBV7-9 and TRBJ1-1; TRBD1 might be the D (5 bases). The CDR3 contains 14 residues. CDR1 and CDR2 (germline): SEHNR, FQNEAQ (reference sequence). The germline V and J ends were trimmed by 5 bases and 6 bases, with 16 bases remaining between them. CDR3 nucleotides: TGTGCCAGCAGCCCCTGGATGCAAGGGGCTGAAGCTTTCTTT. This translates into CASSPWMQGAEAFF.

In its sample, this clone was seen a few times. The V and J genes are TRBV19 and TRBJ1-2; D is unresolved. The germline V and J ends were trimmed by 7 bases and 0 bases, with 9 bases remaining between them. This CDR3 region has 13 residues. The germline CDR1 and CDR2 sequences are LNHDA and SQIVND (reference sequence). As DNA, the CDR3 is TGTGCCAGTACCAAGACCCCTAACTATGGCTACACCTTC. Its translation: CASTKTPNYGYTF.

V usage is TRBV5-1 and J usage is TRBJ2-1; D might be TRBD1 (6 bases). The ends were cut back, 6 bases at V and 1 base at J, with 11 bases in the middle. Germline assignment: CDR1 SGHRS and CDR2 YFSETQ. The CDR3 runs to 14 residues. The CDR3 here is CASKTGQSYNEQFF. The CDR3, as DNA: TGCGCCAGCAAAACTGGACAGTCCTACAATGAGCAGTTCTTC. The variable domain in full, with the rest retrieved from reference TRBV5-1 and TRBJ2-1, is KAGVTQTPRYLIKTRGQQVTLSCSPISGHRSVSWYQQTPGQGLQFLFEYFSETQRNKGNFPGRFSGRQFSNSRSEMNVSTLELGDSALYLCASKTGQSYNEQFFGPGTRLTVL.

The chain has TRBV6-5 and TRBJ1-2; 7 nucleotides agree with TRBD1. The CDR3 loop spans 12 amino acids. Per the germline V gene, CDR1 is MNHEY and CDR2 is SVGAGI. Trimming cost V 6 bases and J 4 bases; bases outside gene matches: 2. The CDR3 bases are TGTGCCAGCAGCCCAGGGGGCTATGGCTACACCTTC. It yields the protein CASSPGGYGYTF.

This clone appeared a few times. The chain carries TRBV30 and TRBJ1-6, with 7 positions matching TRBD1. The germline CDR1 and CDR2 sequences are GTSNPN and SVGIG (reference sequence). The ends lost 0 bases at V and 10 bases at J; junction bases unmatched: 3. The CDR3 loop spans 13 amino acids. The CDR3 here is CAWSVTGESPLHF. CDR3 sequence (DNA): TGTGCCTGGAGTGTAACAGGGGAGTCACCCCTCCACTTT.

The genes are TRBV28 and TRBJ2-5; D unresolved. This CDR3 comprises 15 residues. V lost 3 bases and J lost 4, with 15 bases in between. The V gene's germline CDR1 is MDHEN and CDR2 SYDVKM. The CDR3 bases are TGTGCCAGCAGTTTTGTTTACGGTGTGGGAGAGACCCAGTACTTC. Amino acids: CASSFVYGVGETQYF.

This rearrangement joins TRBV7-2 to TRBJ1-4, with D tentatively TRBD1 (6 bases). CDR1 is SGHTA, CDR2 FQGNSA, per germline. With 0 bases removed from V and 11 bases from J, the gap between germline ends came to 7 bases. This CDR3 is built from 12 residues. CDR3 region: CASSLARGKLFF. DNA of the CDR3: TGTGCCAGCAGCTTAGCGAGGGGGAAACTGTTTTTT.

This clone has a single count. The chain joins TRBV7-2 to TRBJ2-5, with 7 bases identical to TRBD1. CDR3 length equals 15 residues. Germline loops: CDR1 SGHTA, CDR2 FQGNSA. V lost 5 bases and J lost 5; bases outside the gene matches: 11. CDR3 sequence: CASSQGQKGLETQYF. In DNA form, the CDR3 reads TGTGCCAGCAGCCAGGGACAGAAGGGGTTGGAGACCCAGTACTTC.

This clone was picked up one time. This rearrangement joins TRBV19 to TRBJ2-1; 10 bases line up with TRBD2. Per germline, CDR1 LNHDA and CDR2 SQIVND (reference sequence). V trimming: 7 bases; J trimming: 8 bases; junction bases outside the gene matches: 8. CDR3 length: 14 residues. Here the CDR3 reads CASKASGGRDEQFF. In nucleotides, the CDR3 is TGTGCCAGTAAGGCTAGCGGGGGAAGGGATGAGCAGTTCTTC.

The chain is built from TRBV4-1 and TRBJ2-1, with D unclear. CDR1 and CDR2 from the germline V gene are MGHRA and YSYEKL. V shed 4 bases and J shed 0 bases, with 7 bases lying between them. CDR3 length equals 14 residues. CDR3 DNA: TGCGCCAGCAGCCTCGAGAGCTCCTACAATGAGCAGTTCTTC. Protein: CASSLESSYNEQFF.

This chain uses TRBV6-6 with TRBJ2-3; 11 nucleotides align to TRBD2. The germline CDR1 and CDR2 sequences are MNHNY and SVGAGI (reference sequence). With 7 bases clipped from V and 4 bases from J, the junction kept 4 bases outside the gene matches. The CDR3 spans 14 residues. The CDR3 spells CASIVAGGPDTQYF. The CDR3 region has the DNA TGTGCCAGCATTGTAGCGGGGGGGCCAGATACGCAGTATTTT.

The chain carries TRBV5-4 and TRBJ1-3; D is unclear. CDR1 is SGHNT and CDR2 is YYREEE in the germline V gene (reference sequence). CDR3 length equals 15 residues. With 0 bases removed from V and 0 bases from J, the gap between germline ends came to 7 bases. The CDR3 loop is CASSLDSPSGNTIYF. As DNA, the CDR3 is TGTGCCAGCAGCTTGGACAGCCCCTCTGGAAACACCATATATTTT.

The chain recombines TRBV5-1 with TRBJ2-1; D gene unclear. The CDR3 has 13 residues. The V and J ends lost 0 bases and 7 bases respectively, with 8 bases between them. Germline-derived CDR1 and CDR2 are SGHRS and YFSETQ. This CDR3 reads CASSLVTENEQFF. In nucleotides, the CDR3 is TGCGCCAGCAGCTTGGTAACAGAAAATGAGCAGTTCTTC.

The rearrangement joins TRBV4-1 to TRBJ1-2; tentative D call: TRBD1 (6 bases). The CDR3 extends over 15 amino acids. Trimming removed 4 bases from V and 6 bases from J, with 18 bases in between. Germline V gene lookup returns CDR1 MGHRA and CDR2 YSYEKL. The CDR3 DNA reads TGCGCCAGCAGCCCTCCCACGGGGGCGCGGAATGGCTACACCTTC. It encodes CASSPPTGARNGYTF.

This clone was counted only a few times. The chain couples TRBV19 to TRBJ1-1; D ambiguous. Germline CDR1 LNHDA, CDR2 SQIVND (reference sequence). The CDR3 length is 12 residues. Trimming removed 2 bases from V and 8 bases from J, with 9 bases in between. CDR3 sequence: CASSILFGEAFF. In DNA form, the CDR3 reads TGTGCCAGTAGTATACTCTTCGGAGAAGCTTTCTTT.

The chain carries TRBV18 and TRBJ1-2, with D possibly being TRBD1 (6 bases). The CDR3 sequence is 16 residues long. V gave up 3 bases and J gave up 4 bases, with 18 bases separating them. Germline V gives CDR1 KGHSH, CDR2 LQKENI. The chain's CDR3 is CASSPPSGGGPYGYTF. Written as DNA, the CDR3 is TGTGCCAGCTCACCCCCTTCGGGAGGGGGGCCCTATGGCTACACCTTC.